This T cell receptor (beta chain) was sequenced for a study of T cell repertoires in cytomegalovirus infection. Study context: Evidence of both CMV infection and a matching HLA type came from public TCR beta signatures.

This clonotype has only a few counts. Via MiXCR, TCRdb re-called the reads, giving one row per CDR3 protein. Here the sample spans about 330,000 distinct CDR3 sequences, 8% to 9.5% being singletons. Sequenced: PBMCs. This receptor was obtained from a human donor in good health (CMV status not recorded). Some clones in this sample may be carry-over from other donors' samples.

The CDR3 DNA is TGTGCCAGCAGCCTTACGGGACTAGCGGGAGGGGTGTCCTACAATGAGCAGTTCTTC. Protein product: CASSLTGLAGGVSYNEQFF. V gene TRBV6-2 or TRBV6-3 combines with J gene TRBJ2-1; TRBD2 matches at 16 bases. Germline CDR1 MNHEY, CDR2 SVGEGT. Germline trimming cut 6 bases from V and 1 base from J; bases unmatched to any gene: 9. The CDR3 sequence is 19 residues long.